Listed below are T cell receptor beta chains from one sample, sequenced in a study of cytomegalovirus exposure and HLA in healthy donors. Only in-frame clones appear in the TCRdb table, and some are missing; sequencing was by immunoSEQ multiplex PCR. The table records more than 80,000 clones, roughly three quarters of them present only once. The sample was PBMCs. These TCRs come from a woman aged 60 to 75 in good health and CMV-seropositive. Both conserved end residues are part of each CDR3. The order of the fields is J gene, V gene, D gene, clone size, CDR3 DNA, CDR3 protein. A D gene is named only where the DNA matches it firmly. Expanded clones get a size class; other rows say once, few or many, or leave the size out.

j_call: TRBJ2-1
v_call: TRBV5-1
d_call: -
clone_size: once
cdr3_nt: TGCGCCAGCACCCTGACGGGTTCCTACAATGAGCAGTTCTTC
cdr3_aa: CASTLTGSYNEQFF

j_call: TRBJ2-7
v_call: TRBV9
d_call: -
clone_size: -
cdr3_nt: TGTGCCAGCAGCCCGAGGGGGGGGCCCGTGGGCGAGCAGTACTTC
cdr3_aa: CASSPRGGPVGEQYF

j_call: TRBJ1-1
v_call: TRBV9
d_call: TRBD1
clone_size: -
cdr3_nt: TGTGCCAGCAGCGTCCCACAGGGGGACACTGAAGCTTTCTTT
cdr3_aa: CASSVPQGDTEAFF

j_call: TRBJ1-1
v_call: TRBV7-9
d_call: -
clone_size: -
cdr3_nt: TGTGCCAGCAGCCGTGGGGGGGGCCTGAACACTGAAGCTTTCTTT
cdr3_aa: CASSRGGGLNTEAFF

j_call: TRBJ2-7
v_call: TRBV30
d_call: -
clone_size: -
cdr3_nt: TGTGCCTGGAGGCCAGGGAGGGGGATGGGCTTCTCCTACGAGCAGTACTTC
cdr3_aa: CAWRPGRGMGFSYEQYF

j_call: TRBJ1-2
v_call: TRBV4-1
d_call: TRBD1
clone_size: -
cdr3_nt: TGCGCCAGCAGTCGGACAGGGAGTAATGGCTACACCTTC
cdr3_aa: CASSRTGSNGYTF

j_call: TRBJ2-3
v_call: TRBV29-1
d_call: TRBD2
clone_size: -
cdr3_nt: TGCAGCGTTTCGCGGGAGTTGGAAGATACGCAGTATTTT
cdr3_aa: CSVSRELEDTQYF

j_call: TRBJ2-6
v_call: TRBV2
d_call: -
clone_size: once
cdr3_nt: TGTGCCAGCATCCGGAGAACTGGGGCCAACGTCCTGACTTTC
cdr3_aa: CASIRRTGANVLTF

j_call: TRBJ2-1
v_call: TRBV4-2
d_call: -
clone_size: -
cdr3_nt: TGTGCCAGCAGCCAGGCGGGAAGCTCCTACAATGAGCAGTTCTTC
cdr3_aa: CASSQAGSSYNEQFF

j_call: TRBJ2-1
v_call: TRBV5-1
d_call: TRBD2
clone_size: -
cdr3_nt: TGCGCCAGCAGCTTAGGGTCTAGCGGACTGCAGTTCTTC
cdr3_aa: CASSLGSSGLQFF

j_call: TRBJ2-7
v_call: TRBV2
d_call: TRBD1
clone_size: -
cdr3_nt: TGTGCCAGCAGTGAACTCTACGGACAGGGGGTCTACGAGCAGTACTTC
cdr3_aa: CASSELYGQGVYEQYF

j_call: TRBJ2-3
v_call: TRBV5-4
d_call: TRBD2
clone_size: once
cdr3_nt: TGTGCCAGCAGCGAGAAGCGGGAGGGTAGCACAGATACGCAGTATTTT
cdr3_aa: CASSEKREGSTDTQYF

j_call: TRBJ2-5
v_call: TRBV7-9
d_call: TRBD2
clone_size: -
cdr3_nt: TGTGCCAGCAGCTCTCCGGGACTAGCGGGTTTAGAGACCCAGTACTTC
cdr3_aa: CASSSPGLAGLETQYF

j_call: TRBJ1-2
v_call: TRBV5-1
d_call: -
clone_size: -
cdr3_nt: TGCGCCAGCAGCTTGACCTTAACATCTTCGTACGGCTACACCTTC
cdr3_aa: CASSLTLTSSYGYTF

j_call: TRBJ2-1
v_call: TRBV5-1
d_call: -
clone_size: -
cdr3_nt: TGCGCCAGCAGCCGGGAGTCCCCTTACAATGAGCAGTTCTTC
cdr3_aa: CASSRESPYNEQFF

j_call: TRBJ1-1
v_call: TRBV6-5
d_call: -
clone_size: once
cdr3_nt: TGTGCCAGCAGTTACTCGCAGGGAGGGAGCACTGAAGCTTTCTTT
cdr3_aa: CASSYSQGGSTEAFF

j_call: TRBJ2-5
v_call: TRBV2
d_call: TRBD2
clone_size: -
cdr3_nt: TGTGCCAGCAGTGAAAGGACTAGCCAAGAGACCCAGTACTTC
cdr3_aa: CASSERTSQETQYF

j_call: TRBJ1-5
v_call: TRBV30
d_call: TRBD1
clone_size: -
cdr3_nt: TGTGCCTGGGCCCCCGGGACAGGGGGCAATCAGCCCCAGCATTTT
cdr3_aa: CAWAPGTGGNQPQHF

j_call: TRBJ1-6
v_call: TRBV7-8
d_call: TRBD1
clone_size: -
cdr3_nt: TGTGCCTGTGACAGGGACTATAATTCACCCCTCCACTTT
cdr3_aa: CACDRDYNSPLHF

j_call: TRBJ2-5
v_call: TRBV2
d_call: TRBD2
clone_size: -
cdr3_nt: TGTGCCAGCAGTGAACCGGGACTAGCGGCCAAGGCGTACTTC
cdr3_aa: CASSEPGLAAKAYF

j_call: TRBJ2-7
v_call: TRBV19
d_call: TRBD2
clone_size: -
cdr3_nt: TGTGCCAGTAGTCTCCGTAGCGGGGCTTACTACGAGCAGTACTTC
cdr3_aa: CASSLRSGAYYEQYF

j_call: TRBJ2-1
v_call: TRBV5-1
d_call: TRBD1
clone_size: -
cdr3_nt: TGCGCCAGCAGCTTGGATGGGGGTACCGGGACAGGGTACAATGAGCAGTTCTTC
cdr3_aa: CASSLDGGTGTGYNEQFF